These 9 T cell receptor beta chains originate from one sample sequenced in a study of cytomegalovirus exposure and HLA in healthy donors. The PCR employed 60 Vbeta primers together with 13 Jbeta primers. Here immunoSEQ multiplex PCR was the method, and the copy in TCRdb shows in-frame clones only, minus some. This table holds over 150,000 clones, about 82% found once. Sequencing was carried out using PBMCs. Every receptor here comes from a male donor in good health and CMV-seronegative.

This rearrangement joins TRBV4-3 to TRBJ2-7; D unresolved. V dropped 0 bases and J dropped 2 bases, with 11 bases sitting between them. Germline lookup yields CDR1 LGHNA and CDR2 YSLEER. This CDR3 is 15 amino acids long. The CDR3 loop reads CASSQDSSRPYEQYF. For the CDR3, the DNA is TGCGCCAGCAGCCAAGACTCGAGCCGCCCCTACGAGCAGTACTTC.

The chain recombines TRBV19 with TRBJ2-2; TRBD2 matches at 8 bases. Unmatched junction bases numbered 0, after V lost 2 bases and J lost 1 base. Germline CDR1 reads LNHDA; CDR2 reads SQIVND (reference sequence). This CDR3 has 15 amino acids. Here the CDR3 DNA reads TGTGCCAGTAGTATAACTAGCGGGAACACCGGGGAGCTGTTTTTT. Translating it yields CASSITSGNTGELFF. The variable domain in full, with the rest retrieved from reference TRBV19 and TRBJ2-2, is DGGITQSPKYLFRKEGQNVTLSCEQNLNHDAMYWYRQDPGQGLRLIYYSQIVNDFQKGDIAEGYSVSREKKESFPLTVTSAQKNPTAFYLCASSITSGNTGELFFGEGSRLTVL.

This rearrangement joins TRBV27 to TRBJ1-5, with D tentatively TRBD1 (6 bases). Germline CDR1 reads MNHEY; CDR2 reads SMNVEV (reference sequence). Trimming left V 5 bases short and J 0 bases short, with 14 bases between. The CDR3 length is 16 residues. CDR3 sequence reads: CASSPWGRVSNQPQHF. The CDR3 DNA is TGTGCCAGCAGTCCATGGGGGCGTGTTAGCAATCAGCCCCAGCATTTT.

The chain combines TRBV7-8 with TRBJ2-5; D is possibly TRBD2 (6 bases). CDR3 length: 14 amino acids. The ends were cut back, 3 bases at V and 0 bases at J, with 8 bases in the middle. Germline CDR1 and CDR2: SGHVS and FQNEAQ. Here the CDR3 reads CASSLRGNQETQYF. The CDR3 coding sequence is TGTGCCAGCAGCTTGCGCGGGAACCAAGAGACCCAGTACTTC.

CDR3 residues: CASSLNTLQTQYF. In nucleotides, the CDR3 is TGTGCCAGCAGCCTCAATACTCTGCAGACCCAGTACTTC. The chain couples TRBV5-4 to TRBJ2-5, with D hard to call. Germline CDR1 and CDR2: SGHNT and YYREEE (reference sequence). The CDR3 is made up of 13 amino acids. The V gene lost 4 bases and the J gene lost 6 bases, with 13 bases spanning the gap.

A note on this clone: Mismatch with germline at one junction end may stem from a read error. The rearrangement links TRBV6-5 to TRBJ1-2; D is unclear. The CDR3 loop spans 16 amino acids. Germline V gene sequence: CDR1 MNHEY, CDR2 SVGAGI. The CDR3 nucleotides are TGTGCCAGCAGTTACTCGATAACAGACCACCCATCTGGCTACCCCTTC. Protein sequence: CASSYSITDHPSGYPF.

V is TRBV9 and J is TRBJ2-7; TRBD1 aligns across 11 bases. Trimming cost V 5 bases and J 6 bases; bases outside gene matches: 7. CDR1 is SGDLS, CDR2 YYNGEE, per germline. The CDR3 consists of 14 residues. In nucleotides, the CDR3 is TGTGCCAGCAGTAAGGACAGGGGGCGAGGCGAGCAGTACTTC. It yields the protein CASSKDRGRGEQYF.

In the case of this clone: Other nucleotide sequences from this sample produce the same CDR3. The rearrangement joins TRBV5-1 to TRBJ1-1, with 7 bases that match TRBD1. The CDR3 extends over 14 amino acids. V shed 4 bases and J 0 bases; nucleotides not matched to a gene: 3. Germline loops: CDR1 SGHRS, CDR2 YFSETQ. As DNA, the CDR3 is TGCGCCAGCAGCCGGGGACAGCTGAACACTGAAGCTTTCTTT. Translation: CASSRGQLNTEAFF.

This clone was seen more than once but under ten times. The rearrangement uses TRBV2 and TRBJ1-1; D uncertain. Germline V gene lookup returns CDR1 SNHLY and CDR2 FYNNEI. V shed 7 bases and J shed 4 bases, with 16 bases lying between them. The CDR3 spans 14 residues. In DNA form, the CDR3 reads TGTGCCAGCACCACGACGGCGGGGTTCACTGAAGCTTTCTTT. Amino acids: CASTTTAGFTEAFF. Full variable domain (outside the CDR3, taken from reference TRBV2 and TRBJ1-1): EPEVTQTPSHQVTQMGQEVILRCVPISNHLYFYWYRQILGQKVEFLVSFYNNEISEKSEIFDDQFSVERPDGSNFTLKIRSTKLEDSAMYFCASTTTAGFTEAFFGQGTRLTVV.